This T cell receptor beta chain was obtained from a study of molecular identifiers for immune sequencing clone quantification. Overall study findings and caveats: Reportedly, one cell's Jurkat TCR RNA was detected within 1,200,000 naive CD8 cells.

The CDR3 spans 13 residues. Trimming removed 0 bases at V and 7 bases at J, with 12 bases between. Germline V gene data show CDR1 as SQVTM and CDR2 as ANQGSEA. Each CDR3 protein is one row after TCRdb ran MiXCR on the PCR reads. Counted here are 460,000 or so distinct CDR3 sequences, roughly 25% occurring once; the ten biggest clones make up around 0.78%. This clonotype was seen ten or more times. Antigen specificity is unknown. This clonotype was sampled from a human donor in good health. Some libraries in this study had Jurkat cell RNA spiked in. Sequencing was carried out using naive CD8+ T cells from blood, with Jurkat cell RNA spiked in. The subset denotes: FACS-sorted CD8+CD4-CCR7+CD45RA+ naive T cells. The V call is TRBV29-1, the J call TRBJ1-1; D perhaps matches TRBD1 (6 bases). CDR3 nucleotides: TGCAGCGTTGAAGATCTTAGGGGGTTTGAAGCTTTCTTT. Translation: CSVEDLRGFEAFF.